The 30 T cell receptor beta chains below come from one sample, sequenced in a study of neurological immune-mediated disorders. A single record per CDR3 protein comes from TCRdb applying MiXCR to the 5' RACE reads. The sample lists some 37,000 distinct CDR3 sequences, 4% to 5.5% occurring once. The sequenced sample was CD4+ T cells from blood. The source of these receptors is a man aged 18 to 30 in good health.

Sample share makes this clonotype medium-sized. V is TRBV24-1 and J is TRBJ2-1, with a weak D call TRBD2 (6 bases). The CDR3 is 13 amino acids. The ends were cut back, 2 bases at V and 5 bases at J, with 6 bases in the middle. Germline loops: CDR1 KGHDR, CDR2 SFDVKD. The CDR3 reads CATSDSGDNEQFF. The CDR3 nucleotides are TGTGCCACCAGTGATTCGGGGGACAATGAGCAGTTCTTC.

This clonotype was detected a few times. The chain joins TRBV4-1 to TRBJ2-3, with D maybe TRBD2 (6 bases). This CDR3 is built from 18 residues. Germline V gene sequence: CDR1 MGHRA, CDR2 YSYEKL. Trimming took 3 bases from V and 4 from J, leaving 23 bases between them. As DNA, the CDR3 is TGCGCCAGCAGCCAGGCAAGGGTTTCGCGGGGTCTGTCAGATACGCAGTATTTT. It encodes CASSQARVSRGLSDTQYF.

This clonotype was counted between two and nine times. This chain links TRBV6-5 with TRBJ1-1, with a tentative D call TRBD1 (5 bases). CDR1 is MNHEY, CDR2 SVGAGI, per germline. CDR3 length: 16 residues. With 0 bases removed from V and 0 bases from J, the gap between germline ends came to 11 bases. CDR3 nucleotides: TGTGCCAGCAGTTACTCTTTGACAGCTATGAACACTGAAGCTTTCTTT. Its protein product is CASSYSLTAMNTEAFF.

This clonotype was observed at least ten times. Mismatch with germline at one junction end may stem from a read error. V and J are TRBV6-2 or TRBV6-3 and TRBJ1-2, with 7 bases matching TRBD1. From germline, CDR1 is MNHEY and CDR2 SVGEGT. CDR3 length equals 13 residues. The CDR3 DNA is TGTGCCAGCAGACCCGGGACAGCTGACTTTTATAGCTTC. Protein product: CASRPGTADFYSF.

This clonotype was found many times. The chain has TRBV10-3 and TRBJ1-1; the D is unclear. Trimming pared 6 bases from V and 0 bases from J, leaving 8 bases between. The germline V gene has CDR1 ENHRY and CDR2 SYGVKD. This CDR3 comprises 13 residues. The CDR3 sequence is CAIRPQMNTEAFF. For the CDR3, the DNA is TGTGCCATCAGACCCCAGATGAACACTGAAGCTTTCTTT.

The sample holds many counts of this clonotype. V and J are TRBV7-2 and TRBJ2-3, with TRBD2 as a possible D gene (6 bases). CDR3 size: 15 residues. In germline, CDR1 is SGHTA, CDR2 FQGNSA. Trimming pared 5 bases from V and 3 bases from J, leaving 15 bases between. For the CDR3, the DNA is TGTGCCAGCAGCCTCCTGGGCGGGGCTACAGATACGCAGTATTTT. Translated: CASSLLGGATDTQYF.

This clonotype was seen many times. At one boundary the junction diverges from the germline segment, which might be a read error. V gene TRBV2 combines with J gene TRBJ1-1; possibly TRBD1 for D (6 bases). This CDR3 contains 12 residues. Germline-derived CDR1 and CDR2 are SNHLY and FYNNEI. This CDR3 is CVSVQGYTEAFF. The DNA for the CDR3 is TGTGTCAGCGTCCAGGGGTACACTGAAGCTTTCTTT.

This clonotype has a count of ten or more. V is TRBV14 and J is TRBJ2-3; 12 bases fit TRBD2. CDR1 is SGHDN and CDR2 is FVKESK in the germline V gene. With 1 base clipped from V and 8 bases from J, the junction kept 4 bases outside the gene matches. The CDR3 has 15 amino acids. The CDR3 DNA reads as TGTGCCAGCAGCCAAGCACTAGCGGGGGGCGCTACGCAGTATTTT. Translating it yields CASSQALAGGATQYF.

This clonotype came up many times. CDR3 coding DNA: TGCAGTGCTTCCGGGACAGGCGTTTCACCCCTCCACTTT. This codes for CSASGTGVSPLHF. This rearrangement joins TRBV20-1 to TRBJ1-6; TRBD1 aligns across 8 bases. Germline CDR1 reads DFQATT; CDR2 reads SNEGSKA (reference sequence). Trimming cost V 5 bases and J 9 bases; bases outside gene matches: 6. There are 13 residues in the CDR3.

In its sample, this clonotype was seen many times. V usage is TRBV6-1 and J usage is TRBJ1-2; D remains ambiguous. Germline assignment: CDR1 MNHNS and CDR2 SASEGT. The CDR3 is made up of 14 amino acids. Between the trimmed V and J ends, which lost 3 bases and 4 bases, there was a span of 12 bases. CDR3 nucleotide sequence: TGTGCCAGCAGTGACCCCCCCCAGAGCTATGGCTACACCTTC. Translated, it gives CASSDPPQSYGYTF.

By share, this clonotype ranks as medium-sized. CDR3 sequence: CASSYGDNSPLHF. In DNA, the CDR3 is TGTGCCAGCAGTTACGGGGATAATTCACCCCTCCACTTT. The chain uses TRBV6-5 and TRBJ1-6; D gene ambiguous. V was shortened by 2 bases and J by 5 bases, with 4 bases between the two germline ends. CDR3 size: 13 residues. The germline gives CDR1 MNHEY, CDR2 SVGAGI.

This clonotype appeared many times. The chain has TRBV5-1 and TRBJ2-3; no clear D. This CDR3 is built from 15 residues. V was trimmed by 6 bases and J by 5 bases, leaving 19 bases between them. Germline assignment: CDR1 SGHRS and CDR2 YFSETQ. The CDR3 nucleotides are TGCGCCAGCATGGATCTGGGCTCAAGAGGAGATACGCAGTATTTT. Translation: CASMDLGSRGDTQYF.

This clonotype showed up many times. The J gene is TRBJ1-5, the V gene TRBV11-2; the match to TRBD1 covers 10 bases. Germline trimming cut 5 bases from V and 4 bases from J; bases unmatched to any gene: 5. The germline V gene has CDR1 SGHAT and CDR2 FQNNGV. This CDR3 contains 15 residues. The CDR3 region is CASSRDRGGNQPQHF. The CDR3 coding sequence is TGTGCCAGCAGCCGGGACAGGGGTGGAAATCAGCCCCAGCATTTT.

This clonotype was recorded at least ten times. V and J are TRBV5-1 and TRBJ2-5, with D perhaps matching TRBD2 (6 bases). This CDR3 spans 15 amino acids. The ends were cut back, 4 bases at V and 4 bases at J, with 17 bases in the middle. Germline CDR1 is SGHRS and CDR2 is YFSETQ. This CDR3 reads CASSPVVTEGETQYF. The CDR3 DNA reads as TGCGCCAGCAGCCCTGTGGTAACGGAGGGAGAGACCCAGTACTTC.

In this sample, this clonotype turned up many times. The rearrangement links TRBV5-1 to TRBJ2-3, with 16 nucleotides matching TRBD2. The germline V gene encodes CDR1 SGHRS and CDR2 YFSETQ. This CDR3 is built from 16 residues. J gave up 6 bases and V 3 bases, and 4 bases lay outside the gene matches. The CDR3 is CASSSGTSGGADTQYF. The DNA for the CDR3 is TGCGCCAGCAGCTCCGGGACTAGCGGGGGGGCGGATACGCAGTATTTT.

This clonotype was counted many times. The rearrangement links TRBV10-3 to TRBJ2-7; D ambiguous. The V and J ends lost 2 bases and 7 bases respectively, with 6 bases between them. There are 11 residues in the CDR3. The germline V gene encodes CDR1 ENHRY and CDR2 SYGVKD. DNA of the CDR3: TGTGCCATCAGTGAGGGGGAAGAGCAGTACTTC. This encodes CAISEGEEQYF.

This clonotype was detected many times. The CDR3 loop is CASSPGQGPNYGYTF. In DNA form, the CDR3 reads TGCGCCAGCAGCCCGGGACAGGGTCCTAACTATGGCTACACCTTC. The gene calls are TRBV5-1 and TRBJ1-2; 9 bases are a match to TRBD1. Germline V gene sequence: CDR1 SGHRS, CDR2 YFSETQ. The CDR3 is 15 residues long. Germline trimming cut 4 bases from V and 0 bases from J; bases unmatched to any gene: 4.

This sequence joins TRBV2 and TRBJ1-1, with a tentative D call TRBD1 (5 bases). The V gene lost 6 bases and the J gene lost 6 bases, with 11 bases spanning the gap. Per germline, CDR1 SNHLY and CDR2 FYNNEI. The CDR3 consists of 12 residues. The CDR3 sequence: CASRGLTPEAFF. DNA of the CDR3: TGTGCCAGCAGGGGACTAACACCTGAAGCTTTCTTT.

This clonotype was counted many times. The V call is TRBV7-2, the J call TRBJ1-2, with D possibly being TRBD1 (5 bases). Trimming took 5 bases from V and 4 from J, leaving 14 bases between them. The CDR3 length is 14 residues. CDR1 is SGHTA, CDR2 FQGNSA, per germline. The CDR3 DNA is TGTGCCAGCAGCCAACATCAGGGTCCCTATGGCTACACCTTC. Amino acids: CASSQHQGPYGYTF. The full variable domain, with the rest looked up from reference TRBV7-2 and TRBJ1-2, is GAGVSQSPSNKVTEKGKDVELRCDPISGHTALYWYRQSLGQGLEFLIYFQGNSAPDKSGLPSDRFSAERTGGSVSTLTIQRTQQEDSAVYLCASSQHQGPYGYTFGSGTRLTVV.

This clonotype was found many times. The V and J genes are TRBV7-3 and TRBJ2-1, with 7 bases fitting TRBD2. Germline trimming cut 1 base from V and 2 bases from J; bases unmatched to any gene: 5. In germline, CDR1 is SGHTA, CDR2 FQGTGA. The CDR3 loop spans 16 amino acids. CDR3 amino acids: CASSLRGGRAYNEQFF. The CDR3 DNA follows: TGTGCCAGCAGCTTAAGGGGGGGTCGCGCCTACAATGAGCAGTTCTTC.

This clonotype was observed many times. This chain joins TRBV4-3 and TRBJ2-3; 9 bases fit TRBD2. The CDR3 consists of 17 residues. The junction had 10 bases not matched to a gene; V was cut back by 1 base and J by 5 bases. Germline assignment: CDR1 LGHNA and CDR2 YSLEER. CDR3 sequence: CASSQGLGGGAGDTQYF. The DNA of the CDR3 is TGCGCCAGCAGCCAAGGGTTAGGCGGGGGGGCCGGAGATACGCAGTATTTT.

This clonotype was observed many times. V usage is TRBV7-2 and J usage is TRBJ2-5; TRBD2 aligns across 9 bases. Germline CDR1 and CDR2: SGHTA and FQGNSA. The CDR3 is 15 residues long. V lost 3 bases to trimming and J lost 3 bases; unmatched junction nucleotides: 5. CDR3 sequence reads: CASSFKTSGKETQYF. CDR3 in DNA: TGTGCCAGCAGCTTCAAGACTAGCGGAAAAGAGACCCAGTACTTC. Looking up the rest from reference TRBV7-2 and TRBJ2-5 gives the full variable domain: GAGVSQSPSNKVTEKGKDVELRCDPISGHTALYWYRQSLGQGLEFLIYFQGNSAPDKSGLPSDRFSAERTGGSVSTLTIQRTQQEDSAVYLCASSFKTSGKETQYFGPGTRLLVL.

This clonotype showed up many times. This chain connects TRBV6-5 to TRBJ1-2, with D perhaps TRBD1 (6 bases). Trimming took 2 bases from V and 4 from J, leaving 11 bases between them. CDR1 and CDR2 from the germline V gene are MNHEY and SVGAGI. The CDR3 is made up of 14 amino acids. CDR3 residues: CASSYGGRGYGYTF. The CDR3 DNA reads TGTGCCAGCAGTTACGGGGGCCGAGGCTATGGCTACACCTTC.

In its sample, this clonotype was seen a few times. This could be a read error, since a much larger clone is one nucleotide away. The chain combines TRBV6-5 with TRBJ1-1; D is unclear. Germline V gene sequence: CDR1 MNHEY, CDR2 SVGAGI. V was pared by 5 bases and J by 5 bases, with 18 bases between. The CDR3 totals 15 residues. The CDR3 DNA sequence: TGTGCCAGCAGTAAACGGGTCTATGGGAATACTGAAGCTTTCTTT. Translated: CASSKRVYGNTEAFF.

Ten or more counts support this clonotype. The rearrangement joins TRBV6-5 to TRBJ2-2; D is undetermined. The CDR3 totals 15 residues. V shed 4 bases and J shed 0 bases, with 9 bases lying between them. Germline assignment: CDR1 MNHEY and CDR2 SVGAGI. The DNA for the CDR3 is TGTGCCAGCAGTTTAGGCGGAACGAACACCGGGGAGCTGTTTTTT. It yields the protein CASSLGGTNTGELFF.

This clonotype came up many times. CDR3 region: CSASSGADTDTQYF. CDR3 nucleotides: TGCAGTGCTAGTAGCGGGGCCGACACAGATACGCAGTATTTT. The chain recombines TRBV20-1 with TRBJ2-3; 8 bases map to TRBD2. The trim removed 3 bases at V and 2 bases at J, leaving 4 bases unmatched. This CDR3 is 14 amino acids long. Germline CDR1 and CDR2: DFQATT and SNEGSKA (reference sequence).

This clonotype was found many times. V gene TRBV12-3 or TRBV12-4 combines with J gene TRBJ2-2; D is ambiguous. Trimming pared 5 bases from V and 5 bases from J, leaving 9 bases between. CDR3 size: 13 residues. The CDR3 nucleotides are TGTGCCAGCAGTCCCATTAGGACCGGGGAGCTGTTTTTT. Translation gives CASSPIRTGELFF.

This clonotype showed up many times. A much larger clone differs from this one at a single base, so this may be a read error. The chain recombines TRBV5-1 with TRBJ2-3, with 10 bases aligning to TRBD2. This CDR3 is 16 amino acids long. Germline loops: CDR1 SGHRS, CDR2 YFSETQ. The CDR3 bases are TGCGCCAACAGCTTTCAAGAGAGCGGGGGGGAAGATACGCAGTATTTT. Amino acid sequence: CANSFQESGGEDTQYF.

There are many counts of this clonotype. The genes are TRBV5-1 and TRBJ2-2; TRBD1 matches 7 bases. Germline CDR1 reads SGHRS; CDR2 reads YFSETQ. CDR3 size: 14 residues. The V gene end was trimmed by 3 bases and the J gene end by 4 bases; junction bases not matched to a gene: 3. This chain's CDR3 is CASSSGTVTGELFF. Here the CDR3 DNA reads TGCGCCAGCAGCTCCGGGACAGTCACCGGGGAGCTGTTTTTT.

This clonotype was counted ten times or more. The rearrangement joins TRBV4-2 to TRBJ2-7, with 15 positions matching TRBD2. The CDR3 is made up of 17 amino acids. Germline-derived CDR1 and CDR2 are LGHNA and YNFKEQ. The J segment lost 4 bases and the V segment lost 1 base, leaving 5 bases of the junction unmatched. The CDR3 sequence is CASSQARTSGGEYEQYF. As DNA, the CDR3 is TGTGCCAGCAGCCAAGCTCGGACTAGCGGGGGGGAGTACGAGCAGTACTTC.